The present T cell receptor (beta chain) was sequenced within a study of Graves' ophthalmopathy and Graves' hyperthyroidism. The germline V gene has CDR1 MGHDK and CDR2 SYGVNS. V was clipped by 4 bases and J by 5 bases; unmatched bases: 12. The CDR3 spans 18 residues. Amplification of TCR beta CDR3 regions used RNA transcripts. First-round RT-PCR with HTBI primers preceded a second-round multiplex PCR. MiXCR, applied by TCRdb to the multiplex PCR reads, yields one record per CDR3 protein. The sample holds about 1.2 million distinct CDR3 sequences, roughly 35% seen once. The receptor was derived from an adult man with Graves' hyperthyroidism. What was sequenced was peripheral blood or thyroid tissue (not recorded which). This chain links TRBV25-1 with TRBJ2-5, with TRBD2 matching over 14 bases. The CDR3 DNA reads TGTGCCAGCAGTGGGGGAGCCGGGACTAGCGGGGGTGGCGAGACCCAGTACTTC. It yields the protein CASSGGAGTSGGGETQYF.